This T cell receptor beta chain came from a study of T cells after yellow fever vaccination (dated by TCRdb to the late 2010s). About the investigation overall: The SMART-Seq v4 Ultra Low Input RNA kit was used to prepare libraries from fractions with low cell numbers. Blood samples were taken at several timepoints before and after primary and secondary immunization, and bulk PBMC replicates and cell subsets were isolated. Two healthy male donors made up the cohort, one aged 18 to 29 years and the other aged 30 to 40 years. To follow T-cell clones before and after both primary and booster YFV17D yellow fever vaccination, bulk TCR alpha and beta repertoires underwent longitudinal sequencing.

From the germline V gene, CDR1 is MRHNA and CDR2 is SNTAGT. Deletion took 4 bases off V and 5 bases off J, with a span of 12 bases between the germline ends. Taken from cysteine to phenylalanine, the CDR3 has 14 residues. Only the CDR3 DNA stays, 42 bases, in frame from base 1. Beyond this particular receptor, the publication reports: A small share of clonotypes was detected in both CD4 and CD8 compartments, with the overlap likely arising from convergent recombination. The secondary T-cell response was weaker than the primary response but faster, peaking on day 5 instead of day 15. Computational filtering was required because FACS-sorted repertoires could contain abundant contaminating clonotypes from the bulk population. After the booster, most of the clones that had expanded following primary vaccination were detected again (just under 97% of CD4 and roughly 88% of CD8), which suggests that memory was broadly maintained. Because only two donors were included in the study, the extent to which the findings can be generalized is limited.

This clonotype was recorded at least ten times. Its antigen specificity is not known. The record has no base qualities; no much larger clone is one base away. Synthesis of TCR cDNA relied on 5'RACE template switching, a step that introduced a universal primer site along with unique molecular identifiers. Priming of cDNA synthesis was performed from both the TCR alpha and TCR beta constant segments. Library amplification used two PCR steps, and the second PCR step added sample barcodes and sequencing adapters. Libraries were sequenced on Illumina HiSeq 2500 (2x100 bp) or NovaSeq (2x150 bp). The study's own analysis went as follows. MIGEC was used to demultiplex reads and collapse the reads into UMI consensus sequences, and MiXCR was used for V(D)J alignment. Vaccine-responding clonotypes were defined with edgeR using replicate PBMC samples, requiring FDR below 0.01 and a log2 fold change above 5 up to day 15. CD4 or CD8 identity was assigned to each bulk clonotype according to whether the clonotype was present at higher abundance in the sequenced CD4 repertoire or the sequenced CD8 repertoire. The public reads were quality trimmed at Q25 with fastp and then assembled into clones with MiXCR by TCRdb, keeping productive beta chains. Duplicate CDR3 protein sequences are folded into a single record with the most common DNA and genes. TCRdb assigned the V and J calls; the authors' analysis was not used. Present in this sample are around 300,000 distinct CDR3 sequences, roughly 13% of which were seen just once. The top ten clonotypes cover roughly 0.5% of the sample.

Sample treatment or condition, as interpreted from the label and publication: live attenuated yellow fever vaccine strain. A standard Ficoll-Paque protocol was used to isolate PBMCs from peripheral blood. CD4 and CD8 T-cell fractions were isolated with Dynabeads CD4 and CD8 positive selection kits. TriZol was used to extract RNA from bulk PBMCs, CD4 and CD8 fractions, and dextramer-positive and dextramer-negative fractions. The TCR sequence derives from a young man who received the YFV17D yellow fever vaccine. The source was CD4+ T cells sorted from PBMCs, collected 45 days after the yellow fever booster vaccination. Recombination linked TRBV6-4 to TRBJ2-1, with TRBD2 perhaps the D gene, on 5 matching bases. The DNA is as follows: TGTGCCAGCAGTGTTGTCAGCGGCGACAATGAGCAGTTCTTC. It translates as CASSVVSGDNEQFF.